This T cell receptor (beta chain) came from a study of CXCR3-negative and CXCR3-positive naive CD8 T cells. Whole-study context: Roughly 140 million TRB reads in total, about 1.5 +/- 0.3 million per library.

The TRB cDNA libraries were prepared by 5' RACE with UMI labels. TCRdb re-analyzed the 5' RACE reads; it lists each CDR3 protein once, without DNA. The data include about 98,000 distinct CDR3 sequences; the top ten clones carry 0.85% to 1.4%. Every CD8+ subset sample held a few hundred thousand flow-sorted cells, done in triplicate. Whole-study results and caveats: When CXCR3-positive naive cells were set against CXCR3-negative naive cells, the former had more hydrophobic TRB CDR3s. Surface CD5 was comparable between naive subsets; TCR strength was inferred from TRB CDR3 properties.

Concerning this clonotype: Its specificity is not known.

The CDR3 sequence is 15 residues long. Germline values: CDR1 MNHNS, CDR2 SASEGT. The TCR was taken from a human donor in good health. Some clones in this sample may be carry-over from other donors' samples. The gene calls are TRBV6-1 and TRBJ2-3; the D gene TCRdb calls, TRBD2, cannot be checked with no DNA. Material for sequencing was naive CXCR3+ CD8+ T cells from blood. Subset reported: CD45RO-CCR7+CD27+CD95- naive CD8+ T cells expressing CXCR3 (TNR3+). CDR3 residues: CASSGLAGGPDTQYF.